The 14 T cell receptor beta chains below come from one sample, sequenced in a study of radiation and T cells in renal cell carcinoma. Time point indicated: blood 2 weeks post-SBRT. The treatment denotes: 15 Gy SBRT to primary tumor, nephrectomy 4 weeks later. Libraries were prepared by immunoSEQ multiplex PCR; TCRdb keeps only in-frame clonotypes and omits some of them. Of 100,000 to 150,000 clones in the sample, 81% were seen once. Here the sequenced sample was blood, taken from a patient whose treatment included radiotherapy and nephrectomy. The receptors originated from a man in his fifties or sixties with renal cell carcinoma.

V usage is TRBV2 and J usage is TRBJ2-7; unclear D gene. Trimming removed 10 bases at V and 3 bases at J, with 19 bases between. CDR3 length equals 14 residues. Germline V gene sequence: CDR1 SNHLY, CDR2 FYNNEI. CDR3 region: CATLPSAQIYEQYF. The CDR3, as DNA: TGTGCCACCCTGCCGTCCGCACAAATCTACGAGCAGTACTTC. The complete variable domain, with remaining parts taken from reference TRBV2 and TRBJ2-7, reads EPEVTQTPSHQVTQMGQEVILRCVPISNHLYFYWYRQILGQKVEFLVSFYNNEISEKSEIFDDQFSVERPDGSNFTLKIRSTKLEDSAMYFCATLPSAQIYEQYFGPGTRLTVT.

The gene calls are TRBV29-1 and TRBJ1-6; 10 nucleotides align to TRBD1. Germline CDR1 SQVTM, CDR2 ANQGSEA. This CDR3 spans 15 amino acids. Trimming took 7 bases from V and 8 from J; bases not matched to a gene: 11. The CDR3 DNA follows: TGCAGCGCTTCCACAACCGGGACAGGGGATTCACCCCTCCACTTT. Translated: CSASTTGTGDSPLHF.

V usage is TRBV19 and J usage is TRBJ1-4; D gene unclear. Looked up from germline, CDR1 is LNHDA and CDR2 is SQIVND (reference sequence). The germline V and J ends were trimmed by 6 bases and 5 bases, with 10 bases remaining between them. The length of the CDR3 is 13 residues. The CDR3 coding sequence is TGTGCCAGTAGGCCCGTGGGGAATGAAAAACTGTTTTTT. Translated: CASRPVGNEKLFF.

The CDR3 region is CASSSDRELYEQYF. The CDR3 region has the DNA TGCGCCAGCAGCTCGGACAGGGAGTTATACGAGCAGTACTTC. V and J are TRBV5-1 and TRBJ2-7; 8 nucleotides match TRBD1. This CDR3 region has 14 residues. Germline lookup yields CDR1 SGHRS and CDR2 YFSETQ. Losses at the gene ends were 3 bases for V and 4 bases for J; bases not matched to a gene: 6.

The gene calls are TRBV28 and TRBJ2-7; perhaps TRBD2 as D (7 bases). With 6 bases removed from V and 7 bases from J, the gap between germline ends came to 16 bases. CDR1 MDHEN and CDR2 SYDVKM come from the germline V gene. The CDR3 spans 13 residues. The CDR3 spells CASRLSGGEEQYF. The DNA for the CDR3 is TGTGCCAGCAGGCTCTCGGGGGGCGAGGAGCAGTACTTC.

The table lists this clone with a few counts. The genes are TRBV30 and TRBJ2-7; possibly TRBD1 for D (5 bases). Trimming left V 0 bases short and J 4 bases short, with 13 bases between. Germline CDR1 GTSNPN, CDR2 SVGIG (reference sequence). The length of the CDR3 is 14 residues. CDR3 amino acids: CAWSVGTTGYEQYF. CDR3 bases: TGTGCCTGGAGTGTAGGCACTACAGGATACGAGCAGTACTTC.

The chain recombines TRBV7-9 with TRBJ2-3; tentatively, D is TRBD2 (6 bases). The V gene's germline CDR1 is SEHNR and CDR2 FQNEAQ (reference sequence). The CDR3 runs to 16 residues. Between the trimmed V and J ends, which lost 11 bases and 2 bases, there was a span of 23 bases. The CDR3 sequence is CAATSGDLRDTDTQYF. In DNA form, the CDR3 reads TGTGCCGCGACTAGTGGGGACCTTCGGGACACAGATACGCAGTATTTT.

V gene TRBV11-2 combines with J gene TRBJ1-2; D gene uncertain. CDR3 length: 14 amino acids. In germline, CDR1 is SGHAT, CDR2 FQNNGV. V lost 1 base and J 5 bases, leaving 11 bases between the germline ends. The CDR3 nucleotides are TGTGCCAGCAGCTTAGTGAAAGGGAGGTATGGCTACACCTTC. This translates into CASSLVKGRYGYTF.

J is TRBJ1-6 and V is TRBV6-1; no reliable D call. CDR3 length: 16 amino acids. V lost 0 bases to trimming and J lost 3 bases, with 9 bases between them. CDR1 is MNHNS and CDR2 is SASEGT in the germline V gene. This CDR3 reads CASSEAYSNYNSPLHF. CDR3 nucleotide sequence: TGTGCCAGCAGTGAAGCTTATTCTAACTATAATTCACCCCTCCACTTT.

The DNA for the CDR3 is TGTGCCAGCAGTTTATACGTGGGAGGCGAGACCCAGTACTTC. This gives the protein CASSLYVGGETQYF. The gene calls are TRBV28 and TRBJ2-5; D possibly corresponds to TRBD2 (6 bases). Germline V CDR1 and CDR2: MDHEN, SYDVKM. With 1 base removed from V and 5 bases from J, the gap between germline ends came to 11 bases. The CDR3 loop spans 14 amino acids.

This chain joins TRBV18 and TRBJ1-3; 7 bases line up with TRBD1. J was trimmed by 0 bases and V by 4 bases; bases with no gene match: 6. The CDR3 totals 16 residues. CDR1 is KGHSH and CDR2 is LQKENI in the germline V gene. DNA for the CDR3: TGTGCCAGCTCACAGGACAGGTCCTCCTCTGGAAACACCATATATTTT. Its protein product is CASSQDRSSSGNTIYF.

This chain links TRBV9 with TRBJ2-3; TRBD1 matches 11 bases. J gave up 2 bases and V 4 bases, and 6 bases lay outside the gene matches. Germline values: CDR1 SGDLS, CDR2 YYNGEE. The CDR3 covers 16 residues. CDR3 DNA sequence: TGTGCCAGCAGCCTCCGGACAGGGGGCCCCACAGATACGCAGTATTTT. Its protein product is CASSLRTGGPTDTQYF. The complete variable domain, with remaining parts taken from reference TRBV9 and TRBJ2-3, reads DSGVTQTPKHLITATGQRVTLRCSPRSGDLSVYWYQQSLDQGLQFLIQYYNGEERAKGNILERFSAQQFPDLHSELNLSSLELGDSALYFCASSLRTGGPTDTQYFGPGTRLTVL.

The chain combines TRBV13 with TRBJ2-7, with D tentatively TRBD1 (6 bases). Germline CDR1 is PRHDT and CDR2 is FYEKMQ (reference sequence). CDR3 size: 14 residues. Trimming removed 3 bases from V and 2 bases from J, with 11 bases in between. CDR3 sequence reads: CASSFRDRPYEQYF. CDR3 nucleotides: TGTGCCAGCAGCTTCCGAGACAGGCCCTACGAGCAGTACTTC.

This chain connects TRBV29-1 to TRBJ2-7; 9 bases match TRBD2. This CDR3 has 13 residues. Unmatched junction bases numbered 4, after V lost 4 bases and J lost 3 bases. CDR1 is SQVTM and CDR2 is ANQGSEA in the germline V gene. CDR3 in amino acids: CSVAAGGDYEQYF. DNA for the CDR3: TGCAGCGTTGCTGCGGGAGGGGACTACGAGCAGTACTTC.